This passage covers 13 T cell receptor beta chains from one sample sequenced in a study of cytomegalovirus exposure and HLA in healthy donors. PCR was performed using 60 Vbeta and 13 Jbeta primers. Only in-frame clones appear in the TCRdb table, and some are missing; sequencing was by immunoSEQ multiplex PCR. The table lists under 200,000 clones, roughly 73% of them singletons, with approximately 1.8% in the top ten. The sequenced sample was PBMCs. These receptors were taken from a woman younger than 45 in good health and CMV-seronegative.

Comment on this clone: A read error may produce the germline difference seen at one junction end. The J gene is TRBJ2-4, the V gene TRBV5-4; 10 bases line up with TRBD2. The CDR3 is 14 amino acids. Germline CDR1 is SGHNT and CDR2 is YYREEE (reference sequence). The CDR3 coding sequence is TGTGCCAGCAGCCCCGGACTAGCGGCTCATTACTTGAACTTC. Translating gives CASSPGLAAHYLNF.

The CDR3 here is CASSDSRTDTQYF. The CDR3 DNA is TGTGCCAGCAGCGACTCCAGAACAGATACGCAGTATTTT. The chain uses TRBV7-9 and TRBJ2-3; the D is unclear. This CDR3 region has 13 residues. V shed 5 bases and J shed 3 bases, with 9 bases lying between them. Germline V gene sequence: CDR1 SEHNR, CDR2 FQNEAQ (reference sequence). Full variable domain (missing parts from reference TRBV7-9 and TRBJ2-3): DTGVSQNPRHKITKRGQNVTFRCDPISEHNRLYWYRQTLGQGPEFLTYFQNEAQLEKSRLLSDRFSAERPKGSFSTLEIQRTEQGDSAMYLCASSDSRTDTQYFGPGTRLTVL.

The V gene is TRBV30, the J gene TRBJ1-3, with 7 positions matching TRBD1. This CDR3 comprises 14 residues. Germline CDR1 GTSNPN, CDR2 SVGIG (reference sequence). J lost 0 bases, V lost 4 bases, and 3 bases had no gene match. The CDR3, as DNA: TGTGCCTGGACGACAGGGTCCTCTGGAAACACCATATATTTT. Translation gives CAWTTGSSGNTIYF.

The chain has TRBV5-4 and TRBJ2-5; D possibly corresponds to TRBD2 (6 bases). Looked up from germline, CDR1 is SGHNT and CDR2 is YYREEE (reference sequence). Trimming removed 0 bases from V and 7 bases from J, with 22 bases in between. The CDR3 is made up of 17 amino acids. CDR3 DNA: TGTGCCAGCAGCTTGGGCTCTGACGGGTCCGCCGGGGGGACCCAGTACTTC. Translating gives CASSLGSDGSAGGTQYF.

The rearrangement links TRBV7-6 to TRBJ2-1, with TRBD2 as a possible D gene (5 bases). The length of the CDR3 is 14 residues. Germline V lookup: CDR1 SGHVS, CDR2 FNYEAQ. V lost 3 bases and J 1 base, leaving 7 bases between the germline ends. The CDR3 protein is CASSLAGSYNEQFF. CDR3 nucleotide sequence: TGTGCCAGCAGCTTGGCGGGTTCCTACAATGAGCAGTTCTTC.

The rearrangement joins TRBV4-3 to TRBJ2-5; 11 bases are a match to TRBD2. Trimming at V came to 4 bases and at J to 1 base, leaving 5 bases not matched to a gene. This CDR3 has 16 residues. CDR1 LGHNA and CDR2 YSLEER come from the germline V gene. CDR3: CASSPGLAEIQETQYF. DNA for the CDR3: TGCGCCAGCAGCCCGGGACTAGCGGAAATCCAAGAGACCCAGTACTTC.

The chain uses TRBV7-3 and TRBJ2-2; TRBD2 might be the D (6 bases). This CDR3 is built from 16 residues. V shed 1 base and J shed 4 bases, with 13 bases lying between them. Germline V gene lookup returns CDR1 SGHTA and CDR2 FQGTGA. CDR3 nucleotide sequence: TGTGCCAGCAGCTTAATTGGTCACGGGAGCACCGGGGAGCTGTTTTTT. This codes for CASSLIGHGSTGELFF. The variable domain in full, with the rest retrieved from reference TRBV7-3 and TRBJ2-2, is GAGVSQTPSNKVTEKGKYVELRCDPISGHTALYWYRQSLGQGPEFLIYFQGTGAADDSGLPNDRFFAVRPEGSVSTLKIQRTERGDSAVYLCASSLIGHGSTGELFFGEGSRLTVL.

This clone was counted between two and nine times. The V gene is TRBV6-4, the J gene TRBJ2-3; 9 bases are a match to TRBD2. J was trimmed by 0 bases and V by 4 bases; bases with no gene match: 2. CDR1 MRHNA and CDR2 SNTAGT come from the germline V gene. The CDR3 consists of 15 residues. The CDR3 sequence is CASSGAGGSTDTQYF. CDR3 DNA sequence: TGTGCCAGCAGTGGAGCGGGAGGAAGCACAGATACGCAGTATTTT.

V is TRBV18 and J is TRBJ1-4; D gene unclear. V lost 0 bases to trimming and J lost 7 bases, with 6 bases between them. The CDR3 contains 13 residues. Germline V CDR1 and CDR2: KGHSH, LQKENI. The CDR3, as DNA: TGTGCCAGCTCACCACCTATTCGTGAAAAACTGTTTTTT. Its protein is CASSPPIREKLFF.

The chain uses TRBV27 and TRBJ2-7, with D tentatively TRBD1 (5 bases). The CDR3 extends over 13 amino acids. CDR1 MNHEY and CDR2 SMNVEV come from the germline V gene (reference sequence). The V end lost 6 bases, the J end lost 6 bases, and 15 bases lay between the germline ends. The CDR3 reads CASRGQGGFEQYF. In nucleotides, the CDR3 is TGTGCCAGCAGGGGGCAGGGTGGATTCGAGCAGTACTTC.

The rearrangement links TRBV7-2 to TRBJ2-3; D might be TRBD1 (6 bases). Germline assignment: CDR1 SGHTA and CDR2 FQGNSA. V lost 8 bases and J lost 2, with 8 bases in between. The CDR3 consists of 12 residues. CDR3 region: CASGGFTDTQYF. The CDR3 DNA reads TGTGCCAGCGGGGGCTTCACAGATACGCAGTATTTT.

The CDR3 bases are TGTGCCAGTAGTATTCCGGGTCGGGATAGGGTCTCTGGGGCCAACGTCCTGACTTTC. Translating gives CASSIPGRDRVSGANVLTF. The rearrangement joins TRBV19 to TRBJ2-6, with a possible D match to TRBD2 (5 bases). Germline-derived CDR1 and CDR2 are LNHDA and SQIVND (reference sequence). CDR3 length: 19 amino acids. Trimming took 3 bases from V and 0 from J, leaving 18 bases between them. Supplemented by reference TRBV19 and TRBJ2-6, the full variable domain reads DGGITQSPKYLFRKEGQNVTLSCEQNLNHDAMYWYRQDPGQGLRLIYYSQIVNDFQKGDIAEGYSVSREKKESFPLTVTSAQKNPTAFYLCASSIPGRDRVSGANVLTFGAGSRLTVL.

The V gene is TRBV2, the J gene TRBJ2-1; 9 nucleotides match TRBD2. The CDR3 is 15 residues long. Losses at the gene ends were 6 bases for V and 0 bases for J; bases not matched to a gene: 3. Germline V gene sequence: CDR1 SNHLY, CDR2 FYNNEI. The CDR3 is CASRLAGASYNEQFF. The DNA for the CDR3 is TGTGCCAGCAGGTTAGCGGGGGCCTCCTACAATGAGCAGTTCTTC.